Shown below are 10 T cell receptor beta chains from a single sample sequenced in a study of low-dose radiotherapy and immunotherapy resistance in tumors. Primers used for first-strand cDNA, a TRAV- and TRBV-specific set, covered both alpha and beta chains. Amplification, which lasted about 20 PCR cycles, used a constant-region primer and V-primer adapter to amplify TCRs. One entry per CDR3 protein results from TCRdb running MiXCR on the reads. The sample has 45,000 to 75,000 distinct CDR3 sequences; approximately 25% are singletons. This sample's time point: before trial treatment. Here the sequenced sample was PBMCs, taken before treatment. Receptors were obtained from a male donor with prostate cancer.

A note on this clonotype: A single base is all that separates this from a far larger clone, so a read error is likely. The chain recombines TRBV6-2 or TRBV6-3 with TRBJ2-1; 12 bases are a match to TRBD2. Unmatched junction bases numbered 4, after V lost 6 bases and J lost 10 bases. The CDR3 extends over 13 amino acids. Looked up from germline, CDR1 is MNHEY and CDR2 is SVGEGT. Here the CDR3 DNA reads TGTGCCAGCAGGACTAGCGGGAGAAACGAGCAGTTCTTC. Amino acid sequence: CASRTSGRNEQFF.

This clonotype has at least ten counts. The chain has TRBV29-1 and TRBJ2-7; D is perhaps TRBD1 (6 bases). Germline CDR1 reads SQVTM; CDR2 reads ANQGSEA. Between the trimmed V and J ends, which lost 4 bases and 7 bases, there was a span of 17 bases. This CDR3 spans 13 amino acids. DNA for the CDR3: TGCAGCGTTGGCCTACAGGGATGGAGGGAGCAGTACTTC. It yields the protein CSVGLQGWREQYF.

This clonotype was seen repeatedly, ten times or more. This chain joins TRBV6-5 and TRBJ1-2, with TRBD1 identical over 9 bases. The V and J ends lost 5 bases and 7 bases, in that order; junction bases with no gene match: 5. Germline CDR1 is MNHEY and CDR2 is SVGAGI. The CDR3 is 13 amino acids. The CDR3 DNA reads as TGTGCCAGCAGTATGGGGACAGGGAGTGGCTACACCTTC. Residues: CASSMGTGSGYTF.

Concerning this clonotype: The likely explanation is a read error, given a far larger clone one base away. The rearrangement links TRBV6-1 to TRBJ2-1; D gene uncertain. V was shortened by 5 bases and J by 10 bases, with 12 bases between the two germline ends. Germline V gene lookup returns CDR1 MNHNS and CDR2 SASEGT. This CDR3 region has 12 residues. The CDR3 loop is CASSYTSYEQFF. The CDR3 region has the DNA TGTGCCAGCAGTTACACGTCCTACGAGCAGTTCTTC.

This clonotype was picked up many times. V is TRBV28 and J is TRBJ2-1, with TRBD2 matching 8 bases. Germline V CDR1 and CDR2: MDHEN, SYDVKM. The V segment lost 5 bases and the J segment 4 bases; nucleotides outside the gene matches: 7. This CDR3 is 15 amino acids long. CDR3 sequence reads: CASSPGLAVYNEQFF. The CDR3 DNA is TGTGCCAGCAGTCCCGGACTAGCAGTTTACAATGAGCAGTTCTTC.

Only a few counts were recorded for this clonotype. The rearrangement links TRBV29-1 to TRBJ2-5; tentative D call: TRBD2 (5 bases). Germline V gene data show CDR1 as SQVTM and CDR2 as ANQGSEA. The V gene lost 5 bases and the J gene lost 1 base, with 8 bases spanning the gap. This CDR3 is 12 amino acids long. CDR3 bases: TGCAGCGTTAACGGAGGCCAAGAGACCCAGTACTTC. As protein: CSVNGGQETQYF.

This clonotype is a singleton in its sample. The rearrangement links TRBV6-2 or TRBV6-3 to TRBJ2-7, with TRBD1 as a possible D gene (6 bases). Trimming took off 5 bases at V and 0 bases at J, with 14 bases between the two ends. Per germline, CDR1 MNHEY and CDR2 SVGEGT. The CDR3 runs to 15 residues. This chain's CDR3 is CASSRQGLGSYEQYF. DNA for the CDR3: TGTGCCAGCAGTCGCCAGGGGTTGGGCTCCTACGAGCAGTACTTC.

For this clonotype: This may arise from a read error, as a much more abundant clone is one base away. This rearrangement joins TRBV28 to TRBJ2-1, with 13 nucleotides matching TRBD2. The CDR3 consists of 14 residues. J gave up 10 bases and V 8 bases, and 8 bases lay outside the gene matches. CDR1 MDHEN and CDR2 SYDVKM come from the germline V gene. Written as DNA, the CDR3 is TGTGCCAGCTGGACTAGCGGGAGTTTAAACGAGCAGTTCTTC. Its protein is CASWTSGSLNEQFF.

By frequency in the sample, this clonotype is medium-sized (0.01 to 0.1%). The chain couples TRBV28 to TRBJ2-7; D is unresolved. The ends were cut back, 4 bases at V and 5 bases at J, with 18 bases in the middle. CDR3 length: 15 amino acids. CDR1 and CDR2 (germline): MDHEN, SYDVKM. CDR3 residues: CASSSPSRKTHEQYF. In nucleotides, the CDR3 is TGTGCCAGCAGTTCCCCTAGTAGAAAGACCCACGAGCAGTACTTC. The complete variable domain, with remaining parts taken from reference TRBV28 and TRBJ2-7, reads DVKVTQSSRYLVKRTGEKVFLECVQDMDHENMFWYRQDPGLGLRLIYFSYDVKMKEKGDIPEGYSVSREKKERFSLILESASTNQTSMYLCASSSPSRKTHEQYFGPGTRLTVT.

This clonotype was picked up many times. The chain couples TRBV5-1 to TRBJ2-5, with D possibly TRBD2 on 7 matching bases. The germline V gene encodes CDR1 SGHRS and CDR2 YFSETQ. Deletions cut 3 bases from V and 3 bases from J, with 24 bases between. The CDR3 length is 18 residues. As DNA, the CDR3 is TGCGCCAGCAGCTCAAACCCTTCGTGGGGGGGCCGTGAAGAGACCCAGTACTTC. Its protein product is CASSSNPSWGGREETQYF. The entire variable domain, with the rest obtained from reference TRBV5-1 and TRBJ2-5, is as follows: KAGVTQTPRYLIKTRGQQVTLSCSPISGHRSVSWYQQTPGQGLQFLFEYFSETQRNKGNFPGRFSGRQFSNSRSEMNVSTLELGDSALYLCASSSNPSWGGREETQYFGPGTRLLVL.